Listed below are T cell receptor beta chains from one sample, sequenced in a study of T cells in Graves' hyperthyroidism and ophthalmopathy. TCRdb re-called the multiplex PCR reads through MiXCR, storing one row per CDR3 protein. The sample contains 540,000 or so distinct CDR3 sequences, around 46% of which appear only once. Sequencing was done on a sample of peripheral blood or thyroid tissue (not recorded which). Source of these receptors: an adult woman with Graves' disease, either hyperthyroidism or ophthalmopathy (not recorded which). Both conserved end residues are part of each CDR3. A D gene is named only where the DNA matches it firmly. Clone size is not always given. Where it is, it says once, few, many or a class for expanded clones.

clone_size	v_call	j_call	d_call	cdr3_nt	cdr3_aa
NA	TRBV15	TRBJ1-2	NA	TGTGCCACCAGCAGCTTAAGGCCGACAGAGAACTATGGCTACACCTTC	CATSSLRPTENYGYTF
NA	TRBV24-1	TRBJ2-5	NA	TGTGCCACCAGTCCGAGGGGCGTATACCGAGAGGCCCAGTACTTC	CATSPRGVYREAQYF
many	TRBV5-1	TRBJ1-1	NA	TGCGCCAGCAGCTTGCCCCTAGGAGAGACGGCTGAAGCTTTCTTT	CASSLPLGETAEAFF
few	TRBV10-3	TRBJ2-5	NA	TGTGCCATCAAGCCCGACACCCAAGAGACCCAGTACTTC	CAIKPDTQETQYF
many	TRBV7-2	TRBJ2-7	NA	TGTGCCAGCAGAGCCCCAGGGATCTTCTCCGGCGAGCAGTACTTC	CASRAPGIFSGEQYF
many	TRBV7-2	TRBJ2-5	NA	TGTGCCAGCAGCAACGGGTTCCCGGGGGAGACCCAGTACTTC	CASSNGFPGETQYF
NA	TRBV12-3/TRBV12-4	TRBJ2-6	NA	TGTGCCAGCAGTTTCCAGGGTAACGTCCTGACTTTC	CASSFQGNVLTF
many	TRBV5-1	TRBJ2-7	TRBD1	TGCGCCAGCAGCTTACAGGGACAGGGGGCCGGAGAGCAGTACTTC	CASSLQGQGAGEQYF
NA	TRBV29-1	TRBJ2-2	NA	TGCAGCGTTTTAGCAGTGAGAAACGGGGAGCTGTTTTTT	CSVLAVRNGELFF
many	TRBV20-1	TRBJ1-5	TRBD1	TGCAGTGCTCACGACAGGGTAGGACAGCCCCAGCATTTT	CSAHDRVGQPQHF
many	TRBV27	TRBJ1-2	NA	TGTGCCAGCAGTCCAGGTTTAGGAGGCTACACCTTC	CASSPGLGGYTF
few	TRBV7-2	TRBJ1-5	TRBD1	TGTGCCAGCAGCTCTCAGGGGGCCACCAATCAGCCCCAGCATTTT	CASSSQGATNQPQHF
NA	TRBV10-3	TRBJ1-6	TRBD1	TGTGCCATCAAACGGACAGGGGGTAATTCACCCCTCCACTTT	CAIKRTGGNSPLHF
few	TRBV11-2	TRBJ1-1	NA	TGTGCCAGCACCCTATTCGGGGAACCGAACACTGAAGCTTTCTTT	CASTLFGEPNTEAFF
many	TRBV12-3/TRBV12-4	TRBJ1-1	NA	TGTGCCAGCAGAGCGGGCCGGGGGTCCGCTGAAGCTTTCTTT	CASRAGRGSAEAFF
NA	TRBV12-3/TRBV12-4	TRBJ1-1	NA	TGTGCCAGCACCGAGGGACGGATGAACACTGAAGCTTTCTTT	CASTEGRMNTEAFF
NA	TRBV2	TRBJ2-5	TRBD2	TGTGCCAGCAGTCTTAGGCTAGCGGGAGAGGAGGCCCAGTACTTC	CASSLRLAGEEAQYF
NA	TRBV18	TRBJ1-1	TRBD1	TGTGCCAGCTCAGTGGACAGGAAAAACACTGAAGCTTTCTTT	CASSVDRKNTEAFF
NA	TRBV2	TRBJ1-2	TRBD1	TGTGCCAGCAGTGCTTCGACAGGGGAGGGCTATGGCTACACCTTC	CASSASTGEGYGYTF
many	TRBV11-2	TRBJ1-1	NA	TGTGCCAGCAGTCGCCCTTGGGGTGTGAACACTGAAGCTTTCTTT	CASSRPWGVNTEAFF
NA	TRBV7-2	TRBJ2-6	NA	TGTGCCAGCAGCCTATTCCTGTTCGGAGGGGACTACGTCCTGACTTTC	CASSLFLFGGDYVLTF
NA	TRBV10-3	TRBJ1-1	NA	TGTGCCATCAAACAGCAACGGAACACTGAAGCTTTCTTT	CAIKQQRNTEAFF
NA	TRBV5-1	TRBJ2-2	NA	TGCGCCAGCAGCTTGGAGACAGGGGAGCTGTTTTTT	CASSLETGELFF
NA	TRBV15	TRBJ2-7	TRBD1	TGTGCCACCAGCAGGACGACAGGGACAGTACTTCCCTACGAGCAGTACTTC	CATSRTTGTVLPYEQYF
NA	TRBV19	TRBJ2-1	TRBD2	TGTGCCAGTAGTGGTCGGGCGGGAGGGGACAATGAGCAGTTCTTC	CASSGRAGGDNEQFF
NA	TRBV2	TRBJ1-2	NA	TGTGCTAGGCGCGGTGGTTTCTATGGCTACACCTTC	CARRGGFYGYTF
NA	TRBV25-1	TRBJ2-5	NA	TGTGCCAGCAGTGCTAGCACCCGGACCCAAGAGACCCAGTACTTC	CASSASTRTQETQYF
NA	TRBV29-1	TRBJ2-7	NA	TGCAGCGTTGAAGATATGACAGGATACCTCTTC	CSVEDMTGYLF